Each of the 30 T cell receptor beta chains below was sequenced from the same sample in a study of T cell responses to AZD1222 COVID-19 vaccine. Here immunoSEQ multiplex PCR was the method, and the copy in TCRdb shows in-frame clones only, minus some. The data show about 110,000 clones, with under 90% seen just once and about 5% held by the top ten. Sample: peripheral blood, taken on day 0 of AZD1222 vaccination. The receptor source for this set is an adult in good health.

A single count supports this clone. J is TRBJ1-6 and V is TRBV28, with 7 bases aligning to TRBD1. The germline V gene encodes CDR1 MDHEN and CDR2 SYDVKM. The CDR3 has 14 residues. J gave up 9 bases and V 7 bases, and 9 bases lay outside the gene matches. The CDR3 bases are TGTGCCAGCAAGTTGACAGGGTTCGGTTCACCCCTCCACTTT. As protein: CASKLTGFGSPLHF.

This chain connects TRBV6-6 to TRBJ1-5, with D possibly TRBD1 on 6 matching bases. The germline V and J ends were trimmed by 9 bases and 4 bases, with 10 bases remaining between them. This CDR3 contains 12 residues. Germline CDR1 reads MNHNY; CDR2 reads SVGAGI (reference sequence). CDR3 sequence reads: CASKGGNQPQHF. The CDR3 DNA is TGTGCCAGTAAAGGGGGGAATCAGCCCCAGCATTTT.

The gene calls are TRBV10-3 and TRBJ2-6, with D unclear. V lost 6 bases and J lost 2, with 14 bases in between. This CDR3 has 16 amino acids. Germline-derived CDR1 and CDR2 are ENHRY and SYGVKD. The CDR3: CAISALGRAGANVLTF. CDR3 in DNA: TGTGCCATCAGCGCCTTAGGTCGCGCTGGGGCCAACGTCCTGACTTTC.

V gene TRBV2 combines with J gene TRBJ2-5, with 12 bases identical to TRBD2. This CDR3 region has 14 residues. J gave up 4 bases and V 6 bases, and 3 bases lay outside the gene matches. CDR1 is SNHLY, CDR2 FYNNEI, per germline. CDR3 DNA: TGTGCCAGCAGGATGGGACTAGCGGGAGAGACCCAGTACTTC. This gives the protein CASRMGLAGETQYF.

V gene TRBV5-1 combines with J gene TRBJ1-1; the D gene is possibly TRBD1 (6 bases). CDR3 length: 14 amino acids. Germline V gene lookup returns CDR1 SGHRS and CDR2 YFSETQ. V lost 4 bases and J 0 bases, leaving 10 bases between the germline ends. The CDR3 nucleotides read TGCGCCAGCAGCGGAAACAGGGTGAACACTGAAGCTTTCTTT. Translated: CASSGNRVNTEAFF. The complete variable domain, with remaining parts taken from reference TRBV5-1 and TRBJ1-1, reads KAGVTQTPRYLIKTRGQQVTLSCSPISGHRSVSWYQQTPGQGLQFLFEYFSETQRNKGNFPGRFSGRQFSNSRSEMNVSTLELGDSALYLCASSGNRVNTEAFFGQGTRLTVV.

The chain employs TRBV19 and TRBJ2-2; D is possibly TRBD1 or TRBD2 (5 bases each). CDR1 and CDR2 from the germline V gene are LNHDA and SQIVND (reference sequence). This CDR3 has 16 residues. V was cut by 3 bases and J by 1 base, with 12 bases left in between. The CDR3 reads CASSMRRQGNTGELFF. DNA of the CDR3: TGTGCCAGTAGTATGAGGAGGCAGGGGAACACCGGGGAGCTGTTTTTT.

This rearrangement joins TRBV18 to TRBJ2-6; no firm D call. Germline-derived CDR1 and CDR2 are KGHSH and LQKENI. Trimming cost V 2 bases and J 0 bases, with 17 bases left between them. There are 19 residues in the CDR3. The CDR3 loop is CASSPYTQGPVSGANVLTF. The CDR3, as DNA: TGTGCCAGCTCACCATACACCCAAGGACCGGTCTCTGGGGCCAACGTCCTGACTTTC.

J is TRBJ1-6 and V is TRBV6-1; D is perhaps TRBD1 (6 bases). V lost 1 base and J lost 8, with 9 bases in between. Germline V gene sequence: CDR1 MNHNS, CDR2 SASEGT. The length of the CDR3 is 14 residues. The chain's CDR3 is CASSEGGPDSPLHF. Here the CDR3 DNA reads TGTGCCAGCAGTGAAGGGGGGCCGGATTCACCCCTCCACTTT.

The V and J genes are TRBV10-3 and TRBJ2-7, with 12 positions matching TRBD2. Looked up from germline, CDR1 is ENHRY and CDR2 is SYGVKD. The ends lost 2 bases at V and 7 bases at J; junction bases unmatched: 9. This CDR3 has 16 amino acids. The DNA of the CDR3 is TGTGCCATCAGTGAGATGACTAGCGGGAGACAGCCGGAGCAGTACTTC. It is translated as CAISEMTSGRQPEQYF.

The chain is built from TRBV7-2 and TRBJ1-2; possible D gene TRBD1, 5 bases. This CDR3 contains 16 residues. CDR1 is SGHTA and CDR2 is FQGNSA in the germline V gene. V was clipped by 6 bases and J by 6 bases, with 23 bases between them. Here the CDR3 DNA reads TGTGCCAGCAGTCCCAACCGGGTCACCACAGGTGATGGCTACACCTTC. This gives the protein CASSPNRVTTGDGYTF.

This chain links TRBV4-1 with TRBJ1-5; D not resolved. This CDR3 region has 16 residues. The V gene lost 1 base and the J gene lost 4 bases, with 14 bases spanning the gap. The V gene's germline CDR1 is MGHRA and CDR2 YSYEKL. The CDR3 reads CASSQVISNLNQPQHF. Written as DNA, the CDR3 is TGCGCCAGCAGCCAAGTTATATCCAACCTTAATCAGCCCCAGCATTTT.

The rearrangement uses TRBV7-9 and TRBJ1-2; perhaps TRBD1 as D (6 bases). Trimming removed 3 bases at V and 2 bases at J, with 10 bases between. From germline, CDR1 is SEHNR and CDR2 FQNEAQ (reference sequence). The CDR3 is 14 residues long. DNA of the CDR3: TGTGCCAGCAGCTTCGGGGGGGCCAACTATGGCTACACCTTC. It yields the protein CASSFGGANYGYTF.

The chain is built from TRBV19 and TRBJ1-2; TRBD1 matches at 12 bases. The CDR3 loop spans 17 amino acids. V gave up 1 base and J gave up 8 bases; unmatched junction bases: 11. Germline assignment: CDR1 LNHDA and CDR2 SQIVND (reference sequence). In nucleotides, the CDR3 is TGTGCCAGTAGTATAGGAGGGACAGGGGGCTCAGCGCGCGGCTACACCTTC. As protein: CASSIGGTGGSARGYTF.

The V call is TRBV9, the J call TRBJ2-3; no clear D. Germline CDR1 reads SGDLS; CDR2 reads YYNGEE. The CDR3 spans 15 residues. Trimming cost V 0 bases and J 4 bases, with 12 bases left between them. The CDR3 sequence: CASSVGPLNADTQYF. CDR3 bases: TGTGCCAGCAGCGTAGGTCCGCTCAACGCAGATACGCAGTATTTT.

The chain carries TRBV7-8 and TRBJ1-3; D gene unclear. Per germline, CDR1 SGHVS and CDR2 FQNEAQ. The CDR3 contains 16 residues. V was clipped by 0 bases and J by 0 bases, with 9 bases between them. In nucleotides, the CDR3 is TGTGCCAGCAGCTTAGCGACCCATAACTCTGGAAACACCATATATTTT. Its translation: CASSLATHNSGNTIYF.

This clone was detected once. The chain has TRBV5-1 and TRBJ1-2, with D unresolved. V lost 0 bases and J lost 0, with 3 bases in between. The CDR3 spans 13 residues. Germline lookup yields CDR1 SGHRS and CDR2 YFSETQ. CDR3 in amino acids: CASSLASNYGYTF. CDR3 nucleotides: TGCGCCAGCAGCTTGGCCTCTAACTATGGCTACACCTTC.

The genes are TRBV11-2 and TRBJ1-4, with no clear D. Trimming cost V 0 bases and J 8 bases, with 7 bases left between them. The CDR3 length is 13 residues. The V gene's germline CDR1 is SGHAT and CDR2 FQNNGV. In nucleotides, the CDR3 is TGTGCCAGCAGCTTAGATCGGAGGGAAAAACTGTTTTTT. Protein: CASSLDRREKLFF.

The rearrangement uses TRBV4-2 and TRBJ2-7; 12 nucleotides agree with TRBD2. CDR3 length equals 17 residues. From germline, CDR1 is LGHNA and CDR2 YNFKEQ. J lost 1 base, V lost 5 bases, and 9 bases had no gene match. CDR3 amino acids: CASSYLAGGPVSYEQYF. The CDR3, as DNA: TGTGCCAGCAGCTATCTAGCGGGAGGGCCGGTTTCCTACGAGCAGTACTTC.

This chain's CDR3 is CSFGLFEQFF. CDR3 DNA sequence: TGCAGTTTCGGACTGTTTGAGCAGTTCTTC. The V and J genes are TRBV29-1 and TRBJ2-1; D is perhaps TRBD2 (5 bases). Germline CDR1 SQVTM, CDR2 ANQGSEA. The CDR3 is 10 residues long.

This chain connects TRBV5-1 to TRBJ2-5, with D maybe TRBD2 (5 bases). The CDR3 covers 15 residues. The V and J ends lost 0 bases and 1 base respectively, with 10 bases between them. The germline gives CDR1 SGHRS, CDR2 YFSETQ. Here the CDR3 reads CASSLAGSAQETQYF. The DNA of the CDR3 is TGCGCCAGCAGCTTGGCGGGTAGCGCCCAAGAGACCCAGTACTTC.

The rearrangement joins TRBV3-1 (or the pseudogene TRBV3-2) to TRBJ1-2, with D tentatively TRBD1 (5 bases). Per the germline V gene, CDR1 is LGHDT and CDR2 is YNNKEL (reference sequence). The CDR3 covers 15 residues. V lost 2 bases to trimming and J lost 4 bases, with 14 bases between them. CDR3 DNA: TGTGCCAGCAGCCAACGGCCGGGGCAGGGCTATGGCTACACCTTC. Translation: CASSQRPGQGYGYTF.

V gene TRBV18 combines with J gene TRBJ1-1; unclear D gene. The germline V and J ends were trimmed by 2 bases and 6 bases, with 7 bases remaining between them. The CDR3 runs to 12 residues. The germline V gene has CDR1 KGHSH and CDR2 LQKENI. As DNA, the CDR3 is TGTGCCAGCTCACCAGTGCGGGCTGAAGCTTTCTTT. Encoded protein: CASSPVRAEAFF.

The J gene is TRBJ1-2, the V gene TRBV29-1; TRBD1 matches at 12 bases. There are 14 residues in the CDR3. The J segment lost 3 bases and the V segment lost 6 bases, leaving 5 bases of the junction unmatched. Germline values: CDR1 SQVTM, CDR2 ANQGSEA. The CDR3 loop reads CSVAGTGGHYGYTF. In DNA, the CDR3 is TGCAGCGTAGCCGGGACAGGGGGCCACTATGGCTACACCTTC.

CDR3 sequence (DNA): TGTGCCAGCAGCTTAGGAAGGCGGCCTGACTCTGGAAACACCATATATTTT. Its translation: CASSLGRRPDSGNTIYF. The rearrangement links TRBV7-8 to TRBJ1-3, with unresolved D. V shed 1 base and J shed 0 bases, with 13 bases lying between them. The CDR3 totals 17 residues. Per the germline V gene, CDR1 is SGHVS and CDR2 is FQNEAQ.

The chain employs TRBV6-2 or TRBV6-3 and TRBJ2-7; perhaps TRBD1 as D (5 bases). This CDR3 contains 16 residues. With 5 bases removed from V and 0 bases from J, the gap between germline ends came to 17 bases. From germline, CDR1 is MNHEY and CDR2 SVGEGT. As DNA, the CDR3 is TGTGCCAGCAGTCGCCCCCAGGGTTTCTTCTCCTACGAGCAGTACTTC. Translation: CASSRPQGFFSYEQYF.

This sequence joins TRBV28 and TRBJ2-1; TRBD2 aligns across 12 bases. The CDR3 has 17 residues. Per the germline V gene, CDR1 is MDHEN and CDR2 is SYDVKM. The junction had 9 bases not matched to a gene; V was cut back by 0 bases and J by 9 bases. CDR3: CASSLWLAGGPNAEQFF. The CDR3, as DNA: TGTGCCAGCAGTTTATGGCTAGCGGGAGGGCCAAACGCTGAGCAGTTCTTC.

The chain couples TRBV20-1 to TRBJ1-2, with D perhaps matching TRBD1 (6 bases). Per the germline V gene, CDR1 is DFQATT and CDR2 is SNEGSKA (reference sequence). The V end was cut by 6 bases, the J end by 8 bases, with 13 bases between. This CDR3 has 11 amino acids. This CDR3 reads CSAAQGSGYTF. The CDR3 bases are TGCAGTGCCGCCCAGGGGTCAGGCTACACCTTC.

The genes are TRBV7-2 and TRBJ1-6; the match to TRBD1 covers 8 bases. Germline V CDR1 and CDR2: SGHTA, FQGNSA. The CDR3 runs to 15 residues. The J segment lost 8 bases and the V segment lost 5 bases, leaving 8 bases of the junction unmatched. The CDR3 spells CASSPGTGDYSPLHF. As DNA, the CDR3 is TGTGCCAGCAGCCCGGGGACAGGTGATTATTCACCCCTCCACTTT.

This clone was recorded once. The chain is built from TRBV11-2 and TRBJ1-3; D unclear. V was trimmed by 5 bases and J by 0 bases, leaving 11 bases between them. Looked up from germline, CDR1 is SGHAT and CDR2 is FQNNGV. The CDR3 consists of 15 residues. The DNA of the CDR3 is TGTGCCAGCAGCCCTGGGCGGTACTCTGGAAACACCATATATTTT. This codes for CASSPGRYSGNTIYF.

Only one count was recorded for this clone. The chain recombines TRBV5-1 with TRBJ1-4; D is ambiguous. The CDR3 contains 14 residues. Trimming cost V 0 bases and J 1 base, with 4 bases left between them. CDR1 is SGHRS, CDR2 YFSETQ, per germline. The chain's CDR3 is CASSLGRTNEKLFF. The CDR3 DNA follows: TGCGCCAGCAGCTTGGGGAGAACTAATGAAAAACTGTTTTTT.